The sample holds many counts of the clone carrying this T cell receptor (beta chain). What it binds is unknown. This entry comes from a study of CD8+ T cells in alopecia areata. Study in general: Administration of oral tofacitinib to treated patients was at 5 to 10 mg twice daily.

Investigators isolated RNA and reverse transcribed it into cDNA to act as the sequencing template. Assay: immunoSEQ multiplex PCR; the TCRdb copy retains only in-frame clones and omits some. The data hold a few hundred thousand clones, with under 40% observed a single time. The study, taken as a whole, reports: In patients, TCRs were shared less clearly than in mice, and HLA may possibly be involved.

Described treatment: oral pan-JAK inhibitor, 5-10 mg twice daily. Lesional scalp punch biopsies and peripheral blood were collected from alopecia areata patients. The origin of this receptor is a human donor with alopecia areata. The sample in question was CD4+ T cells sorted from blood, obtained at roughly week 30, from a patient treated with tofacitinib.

CDR3 in DNA: TGCGCCAGCAGCTTGAATCTGGGAACCTATAATTCACCCCTCCACTTT. Amino acid sequence: CASSLNLGTYNSPLHF. The V gene is TRBV5-1, the J gene TRBJ1-6; D is uncertain. CDR3 length: 16 residues. Germline CDR1 SGHRS, CDR2 YFSETQ. V lost 1 base and J lost 2, with 10 bases in between.